Listed below are T cell receptor beta chains from one sample, sequenced in a study of blood T cells in healthy people across ages. Via MiXCR, TCRdb re-called the 5' RACE reads, giving one row per CDR3 protein. This table holds approximately 790,000 distinct CDR3 sequences, roughly 60% found once. Sequencing used blood. The receptors derive from a man younger than 45 in good health. The CDR3 runs from the conserved cysteine through the conserved F or W. D genes are given only for firm matches. Part of the rows lack a size; the others show once, few, many or a class for expanded clones.

TRBJ2-7	many	.	TRBV6-1	CASSSQTRAYEQYF	TGTGCCAGCAGTTCCCAGACCAGGGCCTACGAGCAGTACTTC
TRBJ2-5	.	TRBD2	TRBV6-5	CASTTAGGTQETQYF	TGTGCCAGCACCACAGCGGGGGGCACCCAAGAGACCCAGTACTTC
TRBJ2-1	.	TRBD1	TRBV18	CASSPRTGGSSYNEQFF	TGTGCCAGCTCACCTCGGACAGGGGGCTCCTCCTACAATGAGCAGTTCTTC
TRBJ1-1	.	.	TRBV11-1	CASSLPPPNPEAFF	TGTGCCAGCAGCTTGCCTCCGCCTAATCCTGAAGCTTTCTTT
TRBJ1-6	.	.	TRBV28	CASSLPGGGYNSPLHF	TGTGCCAGCAGTTTGCCTGGGGGGGGCTATAATTCACCCCTCCACTTT
TRBJ2-7	.	TRBD2	TRBV5-1	CASSTRPGTSNEQYF	TGCGCCAGCAGCACGAGGCCCGGGACTAGCAACGAGCAGTACTTC
TRBJ2-7	.	.	TRBV12-3/TRBV12-4	CASSLIGVTYEQYF	TGTGCCAGCAGTTTAATTGGGGTCACCTACGAGCAGTACTTC
TRBJ1-1	.	.	TRBV11-2	CASSFFLETEAFF	TGTGCCAGCAGCTTTTTCTTAGAGACTGAAGCTTTCTTT
TRBJ2-2	once	TRBD2	TRBV6-5	CASTLTSGSNTGELFF	TGTGCCAGCACCCTGACTAGCGGCTCGAACACCGGGGAGCTGTTTTTT
TRBJ2-1	.	TRBD2	TRBV6-6	CASSYERGGFNEQFF	TGTGCCAGCAGTTACGAGCGGGGGGGCTTTAATGAGCAGTTCTTC
TRBJ2-4	.	TRBD2	TRBV6-2/TRBV6-3	CASRASGALYNEQYF	TGTGCCAGCAGGGCAAGCGGGGCCCTCTACAATGAGCAGTACTTC
TRBJ2-3	.	.	TRBV4-3	CASSQDSTRWMDTQYF	TGCGCCAGCAGCCAAGATAGCACCAGATGGATGGATACGCAGTATTTT
TRBJ2-7	.	.	TRBV20-1	CSATSLVCPYEQYF	TGCAGTGCTACCAGCTTAGTATGCCCCTACGAGCAGTACTTC
TRBJ1-6	.	.	TRBV25-1	CASSELPGSNNSPLHF	TGTGCCAGCAGTGAATTACCAGGGTCAAATAATTCACCCCTCCACTTT
TRBJ2-1	few	.	TRBV27	CASSSGAAYNEQFF	TGTGCCAGCAGTTCAGGGGCCGCCTACAATGAGCAGTTCTTC
TRBJ2-3	.	.	TRBV7-2	CASSTSGDADTQYF	TGTGCCAGCAGCACCTCAGGGGACGCAGATACGCAGTATTTT
TRBJ2-7	.	.	TRBV7-3	CASSLKGDGSYEQYF	TGTGCCAGCAGCTTAAAAGGGGACGGTTCCTACGAGCAGTACTTC
TRBJ2-7	once	.	TRBV29-1	CSVRGGVHYEQYF	TGCAGCGTGCGAGGGGGGGTTCACTACGAGCAGTACTTC
TRBJ1-5	once	.	TRBV12-3/TRBV12-4	CASSLVQDSNQPQHF	TGTGCCAGCAGTTTGGTCCAGGATAGCAATCAGCCCCAGCATTTT
TRBJ1-6	.	.	TRBV27	CASSPIFSPLHF	TGTGCCAGCAGCCCGATATTTTCACCCCTCCACTTT
TRBJ2-1	.	TRBD1	TRBV7-3	CASSPDRVHNEQFF	TGTGCCAGCAGCCCGGACAGGGTACACAATGAGCAGTTCTTC
TRBJ2-7	few	TRBD2	TRBV5-1	CASSFTSGGNNEQYF	TGCGCCAGCAGCTTTACTAGCGGGGGGAACAATGAGCAGTACTTC
TRBJ2-5	few	.	TRBV7-9	CASRRTQYQETQYF	TGTGCCAGCAGGAGGACACAATACCAAGAGACCCAGTACTTC